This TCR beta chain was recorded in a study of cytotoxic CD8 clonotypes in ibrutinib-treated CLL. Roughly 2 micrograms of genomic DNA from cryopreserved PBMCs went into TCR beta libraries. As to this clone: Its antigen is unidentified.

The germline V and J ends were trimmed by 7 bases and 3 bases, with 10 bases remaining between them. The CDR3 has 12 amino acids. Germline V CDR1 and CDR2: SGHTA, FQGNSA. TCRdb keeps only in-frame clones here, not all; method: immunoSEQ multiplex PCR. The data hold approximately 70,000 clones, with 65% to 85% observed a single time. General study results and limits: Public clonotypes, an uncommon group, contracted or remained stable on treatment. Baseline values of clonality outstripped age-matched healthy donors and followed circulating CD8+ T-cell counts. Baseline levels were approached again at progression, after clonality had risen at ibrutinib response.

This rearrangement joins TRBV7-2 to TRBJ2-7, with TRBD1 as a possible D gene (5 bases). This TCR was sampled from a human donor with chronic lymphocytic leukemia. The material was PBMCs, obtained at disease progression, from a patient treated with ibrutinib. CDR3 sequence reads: CASTSDNYEQYF. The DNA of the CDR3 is TGTGCCAGCACTTCGGACAACTACGAGCAGTACTTC.